The 20 T cell receptor beta chains given below trace back to one sample, sequenced in a study of cytomegalovirus exposure and HLA in healthy donors. The study ran its PCR with 60 Vbeta and 13 Jbeta primers. Produced via immunoSEQ multiplex PCR; TCRdb's table is partial and in-frame only. The sample shows some 200,000 clones, over 80% of them seen only once. Material for sequencing was PBMCs. Source of these receptors: a man in his forties in good health and CMV-seropositive.

The genes are TRBV9 and TRBJ2-5; D perhaps matches TRBD2 (5 bases). Trimming cost V 0 bases and J 5 bases, with 17 bases left between them. The CDR3 has 16 amino acids. Germline V lookup: CDR1 SGDLS, CDR2 YYNGEE. This chain's CDR3 is CASSVEGVGLWETQYF. DNA for the CDR3: TGTGCCAGCAGCGTAGAGGGAGTCGGGCTGTGGGAGACCCAGTACTTC.

V gene TRBV30 combines with J gene TRBJ1-5; 10 nucleotides agree with TRBD1. The V segment lost 2 bases and the J segment 5 bases; nucleotides outside the gene matches: 6. The CDR3 length is 15 residues. Germline values: CDR1 GTSNPN, CDR2 SVGIG (reference sequence). The DNA of the CDR3 is TGTGCCTGGAGTCAGGGACAGGGGATTTATCAGCCCCAGCATTTT. Protein: CAWSQGQGIYQPQHF. Variable domain in full (rest from reference TRBV30 and TRBJ1-5): SQTIHQWPATLVQPVGSPLSLECTVEGTSNPNLYWYRQAAGRGLQLLFYSVGIGQISSEVPQNLSASRPQDRQFILSSKKLLLSDSGFYLCAWSQGQGIYQPQHFGDGTRLSIL.

The chain has TRBV6-5 and TRBJ2-3; tentatively, D is TRBD2 (6 bases). Germline V lookup: CDR1 MNHEY, CDR2 SVGAGI. Trimming left V 2 bases short and J 3 bases short, with 15 bases between. The CDR3 runs to 16 residues. CDR3 coding DNA: TGTGCCAGCAGTTACGAACGGGAGAAGGGAACAGATACGCAGTATTTT. As protein: CASSYEREKGTDTQYF.

The CDR3 protein is CASSLQGSSPLHF. DNA of the CDR3: TGTGCCAGCAGCTTACAGGGTAGTTCACCCCTCCACTTT. The chain links TRBV7-2 to TRBJ1-6; possibly TRBD1 for D (5 bases). The CDR3 length is 13 residues. CDR1 is SGHTA and CDR2 is FQGNSA in the germline V gene. Trimming took off 2 bases at V and 9 bases at J, with 8 bases between the two ends.

This clone was detected only a few times. The chain recombines TRBV29-1 with TRBJ2-7, with a possible D match to TRBD2 (7 bases). The CDR3 consists of 14 residues. Trimming left V 1 base short and J 1 base short, with 11 bases between. Germline V lookup: CDR1 SQVTM, CDR2 ANQGSEA. The CDR3 region has the DNA TGCAGCGTTGAAGGGGGGGGCCTTTCCTACGAGCAGTACTTC. Amino acid sequence: CSVEGGGLSYEQYF.

CDR3 loop: CASSSAYEQYF. The CDR3 DNA reads TGTGCCAGCAGTTCAGCCTACGAGCAGTACTTC. This chain uses TRBV2 with TRBJ2-7; no clear D gene. The length of the CDR3 is 11 residues. Trimming took 5 bases from V and 2 from J, leaving 4 bases between them. The V gene's germline CDR1 is SNHLY and CDR2 FYNNEI.

The genes are TRBV19 and TRBJ1-5, with 8 bases matching TRBD1. The CDR3 totals 16 residues. V lost 4 bases and J lost 2; bases outside the gene matches: 7. Germline V gene lookup returns CDR1 LNHDA and CDR2 SQIVND (reference sequence). The CDR3 DNA reads as TGTGCCAGTAGTACCAGGGCAGGGGGCGGCAATCAGCCCCAGCATTTT. This gives the protein CASSTRAGGGNQPQHF. Using reference TRBV19 and TRBJ1-5 for the parts outside the CDR3, the full variable domain is DGGITQSPKYLFRKEGQNVTLSCEQNLNHDAMYWYRQDPGQGLRLIYYSQIVNDFQKGDIAEGYSVSREKKESFPLTVTSAQKNPTAFYLCASSTRAGGGNQPQHFGDGTRLSIL.

The chain couples TRBV4-3 to TRBJ1-2; D is ambiguous. V was trimmed by 0 bases and J by 2 bases, leaving 7 bases between them. CDR3 length: 14 residues. Germline CDR1 reads LGHNA; CDR2 reads YSLEER. CDR3 sequence reads: CASSQETANYGYTF. In DNA, the CDR3 is TGCGCCAGCAGCCAAGAAACAGCAAACTATGGCTACACCTTC.

V and J are TRBV30 and TRBJ1-6; possibly TRBD1 for D (6 bases). This CDR3 is 14 amino acids long. The germline V and J ends were trimmed by 4 bases and 7 bases, with 14 bases remaining between them. Germline CDR1 and CDR2: GTSNPN and SVGIG (reference sequence). CDR3 loop: CAWNRDTENSPLHF. CDR3 in DNA: TGTGCCTGGAATAGGGACACGGAAAATTCACCCCTCCACTTT.

CDR3 in amino acids: CASSGQSLAAAAQFF. CDR3 nucleotide sequence: TGTGCCAGCAGCGGACAGTCCCTCGCGGCCGCGGCGCAGTTCTTC. The rearrangement uses TRBV28 and TRBJ2-1, with TRBD1 as a possible D gene (6 bases). The CDR3 is 15 amino acids. The V gene's germline CDR1 is MDHEN and CDR2 SYDVKM. V was cut by 6 bases and J by 12 bases, with 24 bases left in between.

The gene calls are TRBV30 and TRBJ1-1, with 7 positions matching TRBD1. Germline trimming cut 0 bases from V and 9 bases from J; bases unmatched to any gene: 4. The CDR3 contains 12 residues. The germline gives CDR1 GTSNPN, CDR2 SVGIG (reference sequence). The CDR3 loop is CAWSVLTGQAFF. The CDR3 nucleotides are TGTGCCTGGAGTGTACTGACAGGGCAAGCTTTCTTT.

This clone was seen only once. V is TRBV2 and J is TRBJ1-4; 7 positions match TRBD1. The ends lost 7 bases at V and 4 bases at J; junction bases unmatched: 12. This CDR3 comprises 16 residues. Germline CDR1 and CDR2: SNHLY and FYNNEI. The CDR3 DNA reads TGTGCCAGCACGAACACCGACAGGGCGGTTAATGAAAAACTGTTTTTT. Translated, it gives CASTNTDRAVNEKLFF.

The J gene is TRBJ2-5, the V gene TRBV18, with TRBD1 matching over 9 bases. The CDR3 sequence is 15 residues long. Trimming cost V 3 bases and J 6 bases; bases outside gene matches: 8. The V gene's germline CDR1 is KGHSH and CDR2 LQKENI. In DNA, the CDR3 is TGTGCCAGCTCACCCCAGGACAGGGGAACGAAGACCCAGTACTTC. Protein sequence: CASSPQDRGTKTQYF. The entire variable domain, with the rest obtained from reference TRBV18 and TRBJ2-5, is as follows: NAGVMQNPRHLVRRRGQEARLRCSPMKGHSHVYWYRQLPEEGLKFMVYLQKENIIDESGMPKERFSAEFPKEGPSILRIQQVVRGDSAAYFCASSPQDRGTKTQYFGPGTRLLVL.

V and J are TRBV10-3 and TRBJ2-7; a possible D gene is TRBD1 (6 bases). Germline-derived CDR1 and CDR2 are ENHRY and SYGVKD. CDR3 length: 14 residues. V dropped 7 bases and J dropped 1 base, with 14 bases sitting between them. CDR3 residues: CAIIPGQKSYEQYF. As DNA, the CDR3 is TGTGCCATCATTCCCGGACAGAAGTCCTACGAGCAGTACTTC.

The V call is TRBV7-2, the J call TRBJ1-3; 11 bases are shared with TRBD1. Germline CDR1 and CDR2: SGHTA and FQGNSA. The CDR3 has 16 amino acids. The trim removed 1 base at V and 4 bases at J, leaving 3 bases unmatched. CDR3 sequence: CASSLVGTGGGNTIYF. The DNA of the CDR3 is TGTGCCAGCAGCTTAGTGGGGACAGGGGGAGGAAACACCATATATTTT.

The CDR3 nucleotides read TGTGCCAGCAGTCCTTCGGGACAGGGCCTTCTGAGTGAAGCTTTCTTT. Translated: CASSPSGQGLLSEAFF. This chain connects TRBV2 to TRBJ1-1, with 9 bases identical to TRBD1. CDR1 SNHLY and CDR2 FYNNEI come from the germline V gene. The CDR3 covers 16 residues. The J segment lost 7 bases and the V segment lost 5 bases, leaving 14 bases of the junction unmatched.

The gene calls are TRBV9 and TRBJ2-1; 9 bases align to TRBD1. The trim removed 0 bases at V and 6 bases at J, leaving 4 bases unmatched. The V gene's germline CDR1 is SGDLS and CDR2 YYNGEE. This CDR3 has 15 residues. The CDR3 here is CASSVVQGAGNEQFF. CDR3 bases: TGTGCCAGCAGCGTAGTACAGGGGGCGGGCAATGAGCAGTTCTTC.

The J gene is TRBJ2-7, the V gene TRBV6-5; 9 bases are shared with TRBD1. The ends lost 0 bases at V and 3 bases at J; junction bases unmatched: 3. Germline V gives CDR1 MNHEY, CDR2 SVGAGI. This CDR3 spans 15 amino acids. CDR3 loop: CASSYSGQGHYEQYF. CDR3 sequence (DNA): TGTGCCAGCAGTTACTCGGGACAGGGTCACTACGAGCAGTACTTC.

As for this clone: The junction shows a germline mismatch at one end, possibly a read error. This chain joins TRBV7-9 and TRBJ2-7; D not resolved. Germline V gives CDR1 SEHNR, CDR2 FQNEAQ (reference sequence). This CDR3 has 12 amino acids. The CDR3 coding sequence is TGTTCCAGCAGTCCTCGGTACTACGAGCAGTACTTC. This gives the protein CSSSPRYYEQYF.

The chain employs TRBV5-1 and TRBJ2-5; 10 bases line up with TRBD2. The CDR3 spans 15 residues. Germline trimming cut 5 bases from V and 2 bases from J; bases unmatched to any gene: 6. Germline V gene data show CDR1 as SGHRS and CDR2 as YFSETQ. CDR3 DNA sequence: TGCGCCAGCAGAGGACTAGCGGTCCCTCAAGAGACCCAGTACTTC. It yields the protein CASRGLAVPQETQYF.